The present entry profiles one T cell receptor beta chain with its context. The clone's antigen remains unknown. Base qualities are not recorded, but no much larger clone differs from it by a single base. This sample was included in a study of blood T cell repertoires in COVID-19 (TCRdb year 2020). In terms of the full investigation: The collaborator samples originated in the United States, Italy and Spain and spanned the acute and convalescent phases of COVID-19. The material from the prospective study consisted of cDNA or gDNA derived from T cells, B-cell-depleted T cells, or PBMCs. Subjects who had been exposed to COVID-19, were actively infected with it, or had recovered from it provided the deeply sampled blood TCRbeta repertoires that made up the dataset. A freely available public database, intended as a resource for researchers studying the immune response to SARS-CoV-2, is where the repertoires were released. Samples were obtained from the ongoing ImmuneRACE study (first 160 participants) and from 1,000 to 1,500 subjects provided by 6 global collaborators. Sample metadata almost always included a de-identified subject ID, COVID-19 status, age in years and sex. Where HLA class I and class II types were available, the types were taken from metadata supplied by the sample provider, not from assay-based typing.

Relative to germline, V is 3 bases shorter and J is 7 bases shorter, with 19 bases between their ends. There are 15 amino acids in the CDR3, from cysteine to phenylalanine inclusive. Only CDR3 DNA is held: 45 bases, read in frame from base 1. TCRbeta CDR3 regions were amplified from genomic DNA by means of the immunoSEQ Assay, a bias-controlled multiplex PCR. Processing in the source paper ran as follows. The number of nucleated cells in each sample was estimated by amplification of reference gene primers within the assay. To quantify the absolute abundance of each unique TCRbeta CDR3 rearrangement, sequence reads were collapsed and filtered. For each sample, productive Simpson clonality was calculated as the square root of Simpson's diversity index over productive rearrangements. What TCRdb holds here is the immuneACCESS table cut down to in-frame rearrangements. Part of the clones is not present; checked against another copy, under half of the missing clones reflect an unresolved V gene, and the others are unexplained. V and J calls and clone size are given by that table; D and trimming were obtained from the DNA. A total of tens of thousands of clones appear in this sample, roughly 92% of them only once. Roughly 2.2% of the sample is taken by the ten largest.

General findings and caveats noted by the study authors: How much clinical and demographic metadata was included differed by source and by participant, and the metadata was provided uncurated.

Whole blood was collected in K2EDTA tubes by collaborating institutions according to the institutions' own protocols. For TCRbeta analysis, collaborator samples were shipped as frozen whole blood, as isolated PBMCs, or as DNA extracted from either sample type. The TCR was taken from a man in his fifties or sixties with active COVID-19. The chain employs TRBV5-3 and TRBJ1-2; the D gene is perhaps TRBD1, from 6 matching bases. TRBV5-3 is noted as an ORF with a role that remains uncertain. Sequenced sample: peripheral blood. The CDR3 amino acid sequence is: CARSSGIEGVGGYTF. In nucleotides, the sequence is TGTGCCAGAAGCTCGGGAATCGAGGGGGTTGGTGGCTACACCTTC.